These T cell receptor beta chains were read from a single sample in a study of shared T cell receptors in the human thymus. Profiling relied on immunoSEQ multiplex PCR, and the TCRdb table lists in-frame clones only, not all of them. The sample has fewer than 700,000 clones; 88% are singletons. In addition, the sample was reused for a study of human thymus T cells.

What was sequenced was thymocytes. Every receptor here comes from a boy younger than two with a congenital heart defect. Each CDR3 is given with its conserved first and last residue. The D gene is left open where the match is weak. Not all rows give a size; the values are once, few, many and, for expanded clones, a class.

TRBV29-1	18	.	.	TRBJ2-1	CSVEGKGWLAPHYNEQFF	TGCAGCGTTGAGGGCAAGGGTTGGCTAGCGCCTCACTACAATGAGCAGTTCTTC
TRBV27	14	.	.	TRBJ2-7	CASRHWGEPYEQYF	TGTGCCAGCAGACACTGGGGGGAGCCCTACGAGCAGTACTTC
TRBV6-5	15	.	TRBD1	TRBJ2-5	CASTHTGTGEETQYF	TGTGCCAGCACCCACACTGGGACAGGCGAAGAGACCCAGTACTTC
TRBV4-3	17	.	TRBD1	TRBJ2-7	CASSLHTGGGPSYEQYF	TGCGCCAGCAGCCTACACACAGGGGGCGGTCCATCCTACGAGCAGTACTTC
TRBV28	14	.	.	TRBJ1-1	CASTKRGGNTEAFF	TGTGCCAGCACCAAACGAGGGGGTAACACTGAAGCTTTCTTT
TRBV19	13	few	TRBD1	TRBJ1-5	CASIGRGFQPQHF	TGTGCCAGTATCGGCAGGGGGTTTCAGCCCCAGCATTTT
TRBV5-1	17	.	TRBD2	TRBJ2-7	CASSARTPSGDSYEQYF	TGCGCCAGCAGCGCCCGAACTCCTAGCGGAGACTCCTACGAGCAGTACTTC
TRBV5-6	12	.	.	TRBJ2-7	CASSLGEREQYF	TGTGCCAGCAGCTTGGGGGAGCGCGAGCAGTACTTC
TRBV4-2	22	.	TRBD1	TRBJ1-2	CASSQGRNRSCNIVGTGDGYTF	TGTGCCAGCAGCCAAGGGAGAAATAGGAGCTGTAACATTGTGGGGACAGGGGACGGCTACACCTTC
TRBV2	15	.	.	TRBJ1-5	CASSAGTKDNQPQHF	TGTGCCAGCAGTGCCGGGACAAAAGACAATCAGCCCCAGCATTTT
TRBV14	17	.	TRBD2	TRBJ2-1	CASSQDRGLAVYNEQFF	TGTGCCAGCAGCCAAGATAGGGGACTAGCGGTTTACAATGAGCAGTTCTTC